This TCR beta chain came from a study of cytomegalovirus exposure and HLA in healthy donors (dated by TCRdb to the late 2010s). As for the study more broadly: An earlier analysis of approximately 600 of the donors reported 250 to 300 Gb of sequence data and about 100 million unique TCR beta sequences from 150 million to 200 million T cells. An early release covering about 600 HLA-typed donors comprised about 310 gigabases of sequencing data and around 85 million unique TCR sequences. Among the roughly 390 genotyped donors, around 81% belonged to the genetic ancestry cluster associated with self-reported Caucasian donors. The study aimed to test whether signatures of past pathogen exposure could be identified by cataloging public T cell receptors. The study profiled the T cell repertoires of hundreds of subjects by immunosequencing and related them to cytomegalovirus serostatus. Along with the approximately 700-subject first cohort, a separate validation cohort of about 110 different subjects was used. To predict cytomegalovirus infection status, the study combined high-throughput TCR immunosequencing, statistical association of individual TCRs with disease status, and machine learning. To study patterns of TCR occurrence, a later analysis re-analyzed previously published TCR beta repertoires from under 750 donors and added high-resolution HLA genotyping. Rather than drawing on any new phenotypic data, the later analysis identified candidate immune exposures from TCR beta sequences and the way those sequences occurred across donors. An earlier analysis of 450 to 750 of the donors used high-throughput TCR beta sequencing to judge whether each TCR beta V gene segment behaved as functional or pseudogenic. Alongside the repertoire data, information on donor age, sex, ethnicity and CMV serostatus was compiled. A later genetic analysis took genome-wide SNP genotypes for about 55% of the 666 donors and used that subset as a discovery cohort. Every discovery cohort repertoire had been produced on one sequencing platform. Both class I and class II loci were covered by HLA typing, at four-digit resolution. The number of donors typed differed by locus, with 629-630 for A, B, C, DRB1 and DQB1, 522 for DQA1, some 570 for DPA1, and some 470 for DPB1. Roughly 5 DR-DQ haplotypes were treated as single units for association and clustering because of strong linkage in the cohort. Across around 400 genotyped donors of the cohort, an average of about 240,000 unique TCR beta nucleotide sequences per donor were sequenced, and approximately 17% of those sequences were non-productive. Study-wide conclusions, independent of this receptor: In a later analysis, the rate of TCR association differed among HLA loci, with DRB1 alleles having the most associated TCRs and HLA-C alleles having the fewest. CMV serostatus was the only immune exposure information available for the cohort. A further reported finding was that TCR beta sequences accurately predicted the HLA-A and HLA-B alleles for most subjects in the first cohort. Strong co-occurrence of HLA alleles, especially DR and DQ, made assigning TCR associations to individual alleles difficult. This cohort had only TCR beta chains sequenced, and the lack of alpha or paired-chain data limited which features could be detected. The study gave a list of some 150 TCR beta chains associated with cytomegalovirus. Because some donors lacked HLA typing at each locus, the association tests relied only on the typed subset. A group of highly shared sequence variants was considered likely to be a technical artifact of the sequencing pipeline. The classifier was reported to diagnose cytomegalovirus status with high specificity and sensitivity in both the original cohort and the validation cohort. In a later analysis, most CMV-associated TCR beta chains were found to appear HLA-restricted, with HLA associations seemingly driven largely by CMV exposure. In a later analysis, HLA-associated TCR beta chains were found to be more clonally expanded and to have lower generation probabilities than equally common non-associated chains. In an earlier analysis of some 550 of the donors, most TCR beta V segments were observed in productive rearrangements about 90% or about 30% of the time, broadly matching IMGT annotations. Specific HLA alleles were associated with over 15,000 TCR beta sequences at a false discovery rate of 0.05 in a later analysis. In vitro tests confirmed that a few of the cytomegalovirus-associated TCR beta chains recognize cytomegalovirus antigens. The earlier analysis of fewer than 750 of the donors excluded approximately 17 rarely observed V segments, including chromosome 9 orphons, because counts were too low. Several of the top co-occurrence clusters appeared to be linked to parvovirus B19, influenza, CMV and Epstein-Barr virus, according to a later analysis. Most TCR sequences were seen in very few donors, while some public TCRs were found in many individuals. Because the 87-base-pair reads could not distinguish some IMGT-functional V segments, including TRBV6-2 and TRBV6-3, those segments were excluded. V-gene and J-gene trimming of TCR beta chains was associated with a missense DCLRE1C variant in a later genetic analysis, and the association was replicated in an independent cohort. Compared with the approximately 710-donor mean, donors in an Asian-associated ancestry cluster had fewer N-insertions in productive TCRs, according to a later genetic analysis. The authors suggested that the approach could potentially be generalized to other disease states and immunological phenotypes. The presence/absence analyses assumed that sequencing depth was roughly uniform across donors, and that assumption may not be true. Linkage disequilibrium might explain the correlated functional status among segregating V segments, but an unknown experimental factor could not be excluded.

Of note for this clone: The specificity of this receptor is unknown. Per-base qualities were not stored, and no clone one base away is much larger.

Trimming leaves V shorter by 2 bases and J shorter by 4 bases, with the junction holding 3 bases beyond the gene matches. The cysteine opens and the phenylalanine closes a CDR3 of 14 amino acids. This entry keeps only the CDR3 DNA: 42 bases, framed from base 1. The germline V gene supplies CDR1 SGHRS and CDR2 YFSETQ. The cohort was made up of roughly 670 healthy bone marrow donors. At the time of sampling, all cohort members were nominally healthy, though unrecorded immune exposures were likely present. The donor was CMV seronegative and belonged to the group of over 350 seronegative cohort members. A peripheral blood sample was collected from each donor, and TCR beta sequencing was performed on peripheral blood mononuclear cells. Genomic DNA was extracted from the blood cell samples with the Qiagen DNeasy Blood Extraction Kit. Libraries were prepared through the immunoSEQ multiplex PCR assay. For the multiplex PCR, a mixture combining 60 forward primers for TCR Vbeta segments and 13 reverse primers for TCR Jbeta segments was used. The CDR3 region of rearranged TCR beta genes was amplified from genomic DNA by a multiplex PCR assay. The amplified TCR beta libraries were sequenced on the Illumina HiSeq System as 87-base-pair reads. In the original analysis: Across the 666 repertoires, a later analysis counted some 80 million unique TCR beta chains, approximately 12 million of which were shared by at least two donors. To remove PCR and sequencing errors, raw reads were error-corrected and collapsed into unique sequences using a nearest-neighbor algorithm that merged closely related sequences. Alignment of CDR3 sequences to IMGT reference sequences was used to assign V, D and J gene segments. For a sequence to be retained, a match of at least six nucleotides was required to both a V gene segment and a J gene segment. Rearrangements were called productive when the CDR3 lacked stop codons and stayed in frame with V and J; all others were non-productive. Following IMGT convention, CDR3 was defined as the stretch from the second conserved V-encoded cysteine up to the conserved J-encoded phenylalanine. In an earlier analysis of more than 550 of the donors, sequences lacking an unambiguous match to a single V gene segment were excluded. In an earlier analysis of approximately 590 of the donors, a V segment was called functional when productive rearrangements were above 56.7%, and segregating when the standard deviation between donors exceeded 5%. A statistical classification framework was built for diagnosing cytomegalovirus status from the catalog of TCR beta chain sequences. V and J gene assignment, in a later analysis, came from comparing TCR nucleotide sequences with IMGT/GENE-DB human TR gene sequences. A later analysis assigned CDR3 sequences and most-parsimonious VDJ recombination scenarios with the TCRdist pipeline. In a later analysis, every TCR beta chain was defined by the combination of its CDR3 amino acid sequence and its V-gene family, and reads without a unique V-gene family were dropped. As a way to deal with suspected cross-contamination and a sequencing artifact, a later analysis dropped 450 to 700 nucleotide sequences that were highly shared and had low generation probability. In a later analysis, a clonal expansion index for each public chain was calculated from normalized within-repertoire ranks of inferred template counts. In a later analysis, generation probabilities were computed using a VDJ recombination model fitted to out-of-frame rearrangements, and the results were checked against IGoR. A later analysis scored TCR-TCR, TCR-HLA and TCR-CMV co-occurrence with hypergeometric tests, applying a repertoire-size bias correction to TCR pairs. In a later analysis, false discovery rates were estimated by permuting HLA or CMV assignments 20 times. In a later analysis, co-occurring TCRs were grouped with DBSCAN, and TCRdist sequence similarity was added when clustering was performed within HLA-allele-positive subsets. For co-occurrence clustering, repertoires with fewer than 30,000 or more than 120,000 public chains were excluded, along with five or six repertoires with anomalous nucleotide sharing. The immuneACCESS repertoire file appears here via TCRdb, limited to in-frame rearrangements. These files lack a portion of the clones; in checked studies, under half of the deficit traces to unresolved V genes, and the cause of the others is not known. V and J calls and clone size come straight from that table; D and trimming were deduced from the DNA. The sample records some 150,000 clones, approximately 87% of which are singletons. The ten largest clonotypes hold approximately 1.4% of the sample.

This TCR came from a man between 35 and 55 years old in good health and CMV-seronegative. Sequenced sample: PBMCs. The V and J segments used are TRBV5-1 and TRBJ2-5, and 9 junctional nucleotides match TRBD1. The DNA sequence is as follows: TGCGCCAGCAGCTTTCGACAGGGGGGAGAGACCCAGTACTTC. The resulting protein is CASSFRQGGETQYF.